This TCR beta chain appears in the sequencing data of a study of T cell responses to AZD1222 COVID-19 vaccine. Whole-study results and caveats: Most donors were white British, females outnumbered males, and clonal diversity was possibly underestimated.

Notes on this clone: The antigen is undetermined.

The data were produced by immunoSEQ multiplex PCR, yet TCRdb's version contains in-frame clones alone and is incomplete. This sample has 95,000 to 150,000 clones, with around 90% found just once. The ends were cut back, 9 bases at V and 0 bases at J, with 11 bases in the middle. The CDR3 contains 13 residues. Germline-derived CDR1 and CDR2 are SNHLY and FYNNEI. The J gene is TRBJ1-1, the V gene TRBV2; D may be TRBD1 (5 bases). Specimen: peripheral blood, collected 28 days after the second AZD1222 dose. This sequence originates from an adult who received the AZD1222 COVID-19 vaccine. CDR3 protein: CASLTEMNTEAFF. The CDR3 coding sequence is TGTGCCAGTTTGACAGAGATGAACACTGAAGCTTTCTTT.